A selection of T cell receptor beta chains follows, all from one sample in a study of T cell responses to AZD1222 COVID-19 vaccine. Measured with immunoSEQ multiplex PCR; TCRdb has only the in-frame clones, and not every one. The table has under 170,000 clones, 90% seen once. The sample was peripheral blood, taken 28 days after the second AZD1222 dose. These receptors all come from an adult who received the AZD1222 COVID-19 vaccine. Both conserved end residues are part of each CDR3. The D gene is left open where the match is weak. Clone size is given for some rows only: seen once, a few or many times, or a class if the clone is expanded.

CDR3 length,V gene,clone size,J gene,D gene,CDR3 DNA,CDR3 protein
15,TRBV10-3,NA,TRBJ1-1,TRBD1,TGTGCCATCAGCACGGACAGGACGGCGAACACTGAAGCTTTCTTT,CAISTDRTANTEAFF
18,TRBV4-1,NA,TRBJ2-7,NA,TGCGCCAGCAGCCAAGTTTCTGGTTCAGGAGGGGTCTCCTACGAGCAGTACTTC,CASSQVSGSGGVSYEQYF
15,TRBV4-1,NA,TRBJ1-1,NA,TGCGCCAGCAGCCAAGATCTCCCGGGAAACACTGAAGCTTTCTTT,CASSQDLPGNTEAFF
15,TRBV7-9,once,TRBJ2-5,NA,TGTGCCAGCAGCTCGCCTCAGGGGCCCCAAGAGACCCAGTACTTC,CASSSPQGPQETQYF
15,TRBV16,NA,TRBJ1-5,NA,TGTGCCAGCAGCCAACTGCTGCATAGCAATCAGCCCCAGCATTTT,CASSQLLHSNQPQHF
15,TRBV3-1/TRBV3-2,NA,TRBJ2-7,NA,TGTGCCAGCAGCAGAAACAGTGATCGCTCCTACGAGCAGTACTTC,CASSRNSDRSYEQYF
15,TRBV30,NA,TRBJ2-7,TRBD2,TGTGCCTGGAGTCCCACTAGCGGGAGGGGGTACGAGCAGTACTTC,CAWSPTSGRGYEQYF
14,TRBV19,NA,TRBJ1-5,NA,TGTGCCAGTAGTATCTCGGCACACAATCAGCCCCAGCATTTT,CASSISAHNQPQHF
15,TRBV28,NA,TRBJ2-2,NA,TGTGCCAGCAGTACCGGGACTTGGAACACCGGGGAGCTGTTTTTT,CASSTGTWNTGELFF
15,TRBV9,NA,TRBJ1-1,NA,TGTGCCAGCAGCGGCTATAGTAGGCGGGACACTGAAGCTTTCTTT,CASSGYSRRDTEAFF
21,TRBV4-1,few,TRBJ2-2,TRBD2,TGCGCCAGCAGCCAAGAAGGGCTTGGGCTAGCGGGAGGGCCGGGCACCGGGGAGCTGTTTTTT,CASSQEGLGLAGGPGTGELFF
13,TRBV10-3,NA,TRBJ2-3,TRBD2,TGTGCCATCAGACTAGCGGGCACAGATACGCAGTATTTT,CAIRLAGTDTQYF
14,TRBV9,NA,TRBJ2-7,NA,TGTGCCAGCAGCGTAGGTGGGAGCTCCTACGAGCAGTACTTC,CASSVGGSSYEQYF
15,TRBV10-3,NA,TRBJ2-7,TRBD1,TGTGCCATCAGCCCCGGACAGGGAAGCTCCTACGAGCAGTACTTC,CAISPGQGSSYEQYF
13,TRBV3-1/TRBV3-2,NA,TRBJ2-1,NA,TGTGCCAGCAGCCAAGACGGTCTAGCGGAGCAGTTCTTC,CASSQDGLAEQFF
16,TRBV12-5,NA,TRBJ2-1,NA,TGTGCTAGTGGTTTGGGAGTGACGGGCTCCTACAATGAGCAGTTCTTC,CASGLGVTGSYNEQFF
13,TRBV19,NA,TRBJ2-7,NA,TGTGCCAGTAGTATAAGTCTGAACTACGAGCAGTACTTC,CASSISLNYEQYF
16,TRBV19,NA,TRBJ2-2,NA,TGTGCCAGTAGTATATTTAGCGGTGCGAACACCGGGGAGCTGTTTTTT,CASSIFSGANTGELFF
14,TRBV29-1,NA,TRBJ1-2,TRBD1,TGCAGCGCAATAGACAGGGGCAGGGGCTATGGCTACACCTTC,CSAIDRGRGYGYTF
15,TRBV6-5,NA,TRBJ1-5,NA,TGTGCCAGCAGCCATTCCGGGGATGCAAATCAGCCCCAGCATTTT,CASSHSGDANQPQHF
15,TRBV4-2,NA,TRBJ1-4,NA,TGTGCCAGCAGCCAAGCCCGGGGGGGGGTTGGAAAACTGTTTTTT,CASSQARGGVGKLFF
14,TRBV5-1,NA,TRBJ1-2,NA,TGCGCCAGCAGCTCCCCGGGAGCTAACTATGGCTACACCTTC,CASSSPGANYGYTF
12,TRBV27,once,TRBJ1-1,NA,TGTGCCAGCAGTTCCGTAAACACTGAAGCTTTCTTT,CASSSVNTEAFF
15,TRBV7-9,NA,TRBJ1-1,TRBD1,TGTGCCAGCAGCAGCAACAGGGGGGTGAACACTGAAGCTTTCTTT,CASSSNRGVNTEAFF
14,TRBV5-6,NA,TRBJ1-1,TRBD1,TGTGCCAGCAGGAAGGGACAGGGTGGCACTGAAGCTTTCTTT,CASRKGQGGTEAFF
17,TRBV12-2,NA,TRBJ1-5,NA,TGTGCAAGCCGGAACCCCTTGTGGGCGGACCTGACCCGGCCCCAGCATTTT,CASRNPLWADLTRPQHF
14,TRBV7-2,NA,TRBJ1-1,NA,TGTGCCAGCAGCTTAGATGCAGGCTTCACTGAAGCTTTCTTT,CASSLDAGFTEAFF
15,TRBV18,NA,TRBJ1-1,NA,TGTGCCAGCTCACCCAGGTTCGGGTCGAACACTGAAGCTTTCTTT,CASSPRFGSNTEAFF
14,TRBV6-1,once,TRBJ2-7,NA,TGTGCCAGCAGTGACCAGTCGAGGGCTTACGAGCAGTACTTC,CASSDQSRAYEQYF
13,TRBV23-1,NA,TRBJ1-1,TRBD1,TGTAACCACAGGGGACCCATGAACACTGAAGCTTTCTTT,CNHRGPMNTEAFF
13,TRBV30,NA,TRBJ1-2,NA,TGTGCCTGGAGTGCCCCGGGGGCAGTAGGCTACACCTTC,CAWSAPGAVGYTF
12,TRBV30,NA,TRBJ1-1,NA,TGTGCCTGGAGTGGCACGAACACTGAAGCTTTCTTT,CAWSGTNTEAFF